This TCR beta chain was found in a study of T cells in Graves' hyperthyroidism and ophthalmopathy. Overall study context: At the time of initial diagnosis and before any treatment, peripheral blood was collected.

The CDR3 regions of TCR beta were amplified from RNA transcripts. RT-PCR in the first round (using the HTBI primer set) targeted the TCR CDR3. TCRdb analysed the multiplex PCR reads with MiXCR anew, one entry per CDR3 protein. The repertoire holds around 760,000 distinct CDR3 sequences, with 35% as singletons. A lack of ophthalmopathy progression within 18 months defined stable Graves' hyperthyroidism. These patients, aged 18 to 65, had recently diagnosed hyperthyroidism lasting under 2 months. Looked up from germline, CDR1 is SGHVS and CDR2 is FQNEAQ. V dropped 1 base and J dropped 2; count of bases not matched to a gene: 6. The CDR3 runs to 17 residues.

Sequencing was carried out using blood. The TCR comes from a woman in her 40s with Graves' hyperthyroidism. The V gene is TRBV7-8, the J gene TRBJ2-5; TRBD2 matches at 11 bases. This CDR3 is CASSLGRLAGRQETQYF. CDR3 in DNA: TGTGCCAGCAGCTTAGGGAGACTAGCGGGACGGCAAGAGACCCAGTACTTC.